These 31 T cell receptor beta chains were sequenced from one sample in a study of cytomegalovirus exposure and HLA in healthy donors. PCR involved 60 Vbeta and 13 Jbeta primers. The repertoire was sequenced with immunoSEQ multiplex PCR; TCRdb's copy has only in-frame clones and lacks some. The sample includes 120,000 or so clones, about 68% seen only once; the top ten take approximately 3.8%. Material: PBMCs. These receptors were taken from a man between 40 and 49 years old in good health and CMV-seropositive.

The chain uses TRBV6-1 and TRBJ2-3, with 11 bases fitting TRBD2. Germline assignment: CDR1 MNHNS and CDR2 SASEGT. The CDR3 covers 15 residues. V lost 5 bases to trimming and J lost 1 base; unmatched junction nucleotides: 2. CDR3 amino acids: CASSMTSGGTDTQYF. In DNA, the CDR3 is TGTGCCAGCAGTATGACTAGCGGGGGCACAGATACGCAGTATTTT.

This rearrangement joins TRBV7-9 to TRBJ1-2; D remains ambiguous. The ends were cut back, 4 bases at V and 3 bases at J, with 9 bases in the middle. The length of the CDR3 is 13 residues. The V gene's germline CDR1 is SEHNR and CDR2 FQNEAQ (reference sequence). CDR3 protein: CASSSTGYYGYTF. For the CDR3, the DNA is TGTGCCAGCAGCTCCACGGGGTACTATGGCTACACCTTC. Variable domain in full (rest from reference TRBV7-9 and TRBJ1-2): DTGVSQNPRHKITKRGQNVTFRCDPISEHNRLYWYRQTLGQGPEFLTYFQNEAQLEKSRLLSDRFSAERPKGSFSTLEIQRTEQGDSAMYLCASSSTGYYGYTFGSGTRLTVV.

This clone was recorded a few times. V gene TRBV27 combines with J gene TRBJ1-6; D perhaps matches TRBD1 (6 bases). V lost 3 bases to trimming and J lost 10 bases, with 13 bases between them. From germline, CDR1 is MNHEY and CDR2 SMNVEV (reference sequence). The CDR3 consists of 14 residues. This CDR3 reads CASSFRTEESPLHF. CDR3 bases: TGTGCCAGCAGTTTCCGGACAGAGGAGTCACCCCTCCACTTT.

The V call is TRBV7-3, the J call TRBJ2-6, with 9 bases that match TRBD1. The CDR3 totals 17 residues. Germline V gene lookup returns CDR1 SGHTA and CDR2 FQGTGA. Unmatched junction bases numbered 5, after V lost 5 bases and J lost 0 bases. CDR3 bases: TGTGCCAGCAGCGTTACAGGGGGCAACTCTGGGGCCAACGTCCTGACTTTC. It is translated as CASSVTGGNSGANVLTF.

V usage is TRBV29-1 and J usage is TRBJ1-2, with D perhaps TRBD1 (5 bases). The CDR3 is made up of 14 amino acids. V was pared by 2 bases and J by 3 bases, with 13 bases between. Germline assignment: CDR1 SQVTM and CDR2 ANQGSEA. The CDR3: CSVEISSGYYGYTF. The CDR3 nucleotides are TGCAGCGTTGAAATATCTTCAGGGTACTATGGCTACACCTTC.

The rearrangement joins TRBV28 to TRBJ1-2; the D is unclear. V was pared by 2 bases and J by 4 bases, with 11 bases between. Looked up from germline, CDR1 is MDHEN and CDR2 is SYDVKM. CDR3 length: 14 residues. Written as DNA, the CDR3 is TGTGCCAGCAGTTTACGGGGAATCGCCTATGGCTACACCTTC. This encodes CASSLRGIAYGYTF.

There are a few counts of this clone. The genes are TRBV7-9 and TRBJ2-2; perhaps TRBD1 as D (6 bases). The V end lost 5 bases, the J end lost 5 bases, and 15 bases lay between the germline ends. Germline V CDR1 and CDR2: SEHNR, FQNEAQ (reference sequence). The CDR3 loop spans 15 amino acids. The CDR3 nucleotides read TGTGCCAGCAGCCCTCGGGACACGCTAACCGGGGAGCTGTTTTTT. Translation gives CASSPRDTLTGELFF.

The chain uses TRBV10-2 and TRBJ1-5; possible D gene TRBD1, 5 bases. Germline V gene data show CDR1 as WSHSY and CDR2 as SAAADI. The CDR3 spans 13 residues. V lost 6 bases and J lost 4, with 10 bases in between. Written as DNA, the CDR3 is TGCGCCAGCAGGATGGGGGGTAATCAGCCCCAGCATTTT. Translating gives CASRMGGNQPQHF.

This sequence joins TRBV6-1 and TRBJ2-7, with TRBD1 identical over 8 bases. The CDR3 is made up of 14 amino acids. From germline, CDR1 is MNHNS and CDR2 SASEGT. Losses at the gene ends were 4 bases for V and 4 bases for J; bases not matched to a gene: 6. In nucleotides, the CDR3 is TGTGCCAGCAGTGGCGACAGGGGCGATTACGAGCAGTACTTC. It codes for CASSGDRGDYEQYF.

The CDR3 coding sequence is TGTGCCAGCACCCTAACGGGGGGGGAGAATAGCAATCAGCCCCAGCATTTT. Protein: CASTLTGGENSNQPQHF. This chain links TRBV28 with TRBJ1-5, with D perhaps matching TRBD1 (5 bases). The V gene's germline CDR1 is MDHEN and CDR2 SYDVKM. The V end was cut by 7 bases, the J end by 0 bases, with 19 bases between. CDR3 length: 17 residues.

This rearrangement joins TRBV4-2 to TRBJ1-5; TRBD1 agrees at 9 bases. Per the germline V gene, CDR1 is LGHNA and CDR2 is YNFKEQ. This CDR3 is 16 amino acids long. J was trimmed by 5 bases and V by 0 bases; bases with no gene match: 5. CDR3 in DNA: TGTGCCAGCAGCCAAGAATGGGACAGGGAATATCAGCCCCAGCATTTT. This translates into CASSQEWDREYQPQHF.

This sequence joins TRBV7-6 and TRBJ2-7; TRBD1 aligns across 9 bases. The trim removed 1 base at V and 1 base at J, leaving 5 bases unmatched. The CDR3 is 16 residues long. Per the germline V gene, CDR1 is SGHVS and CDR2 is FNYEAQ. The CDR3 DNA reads TGTGCCAGCAGCTTAGTAGAAGGGACAGGGTCCTACGAGCAGTACTTC. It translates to CASSLVEGTGSYEQYF.

The CDR3 spells CASSFDSYGYTF. CDR3 bases: TGTGCCAGCAGCTTCGACAGCTATGGCTACACCTTC. This sequence joins TRBV5-4 and TRBJ1-2; TRBD1 is a possible D gene (5 bases). V lost 2 bases, J lost 4 bases, and 6 bases lay in between. The CDR3 spans 12 residues. Germline assignment: CDR1 SGHNT and CDR2 YYREEE (reference sequence).

The CDR3 here is CASSVAGASGANVLTF. The CDR3 nucleotides read TGTGCCAGCAGTGTGGCGGGGGCCTCTGGGGCCAACGTCCTGACTTTC. The chain joins TRBV2 to TRBJ2-6; D might be TRBD2 (7 bases). The V gene's germline CDR1 is SNHLY and CDR2 FYNNEI. Trimming left V 4 bases short and J 0 bases short, with 10 bases between. The CDR3 runs 16 residues.

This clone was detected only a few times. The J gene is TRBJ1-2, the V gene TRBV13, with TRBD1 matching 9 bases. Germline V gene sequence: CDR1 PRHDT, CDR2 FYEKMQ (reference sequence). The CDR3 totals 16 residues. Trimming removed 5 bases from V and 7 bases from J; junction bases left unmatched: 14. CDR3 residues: CASSLRTGAIIFGYTF. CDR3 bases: TGTGCCAGCAGCCTGAGGACAGGGGCAATAATCTTTGGCTACACCTTC.

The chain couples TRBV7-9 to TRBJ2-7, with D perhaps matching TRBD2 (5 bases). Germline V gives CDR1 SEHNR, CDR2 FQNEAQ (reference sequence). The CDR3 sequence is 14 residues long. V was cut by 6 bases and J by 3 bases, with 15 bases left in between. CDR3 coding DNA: TGTGCCAGCAGTCCTCTGACGGGATACTACGAGCAGTACTTC. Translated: CASSPLTGYYEQYF.

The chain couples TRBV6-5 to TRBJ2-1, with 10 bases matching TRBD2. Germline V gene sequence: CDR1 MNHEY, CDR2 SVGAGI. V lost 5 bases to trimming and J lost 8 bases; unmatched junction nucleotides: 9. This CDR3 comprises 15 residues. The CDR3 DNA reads TGTGCCAGCAGTCAGTCACTAGCGGGAAGGGATGAGCAGTTCTTC. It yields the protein CASSQSLAGRDEQFF.

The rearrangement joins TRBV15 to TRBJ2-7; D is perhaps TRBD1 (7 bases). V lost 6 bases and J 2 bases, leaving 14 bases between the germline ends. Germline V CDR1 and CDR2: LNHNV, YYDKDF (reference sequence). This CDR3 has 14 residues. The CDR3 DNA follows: TGTGCCACCAGTCCCAGGGGGGTCGCCTACGAGCAGTACTTC. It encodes CATSPRGVAYEQYF.

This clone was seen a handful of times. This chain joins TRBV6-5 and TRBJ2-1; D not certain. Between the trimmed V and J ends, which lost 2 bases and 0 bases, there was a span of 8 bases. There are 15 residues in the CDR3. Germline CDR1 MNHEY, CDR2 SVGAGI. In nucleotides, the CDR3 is TGTGCCAGCAGTTACATTGATAGCTCCTACAATGAGCAGTTCTTC. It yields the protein CASSYIDSSYNEQFF.

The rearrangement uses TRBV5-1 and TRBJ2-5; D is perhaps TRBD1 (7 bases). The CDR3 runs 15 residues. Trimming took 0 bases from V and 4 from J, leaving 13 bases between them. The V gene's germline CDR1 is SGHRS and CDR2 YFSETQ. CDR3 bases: TGCGCCAGCAGCTTGGTAGCCAGGGGGGTAGAGACCCAGTACTTC. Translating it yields CASSLVARGVETQYF.

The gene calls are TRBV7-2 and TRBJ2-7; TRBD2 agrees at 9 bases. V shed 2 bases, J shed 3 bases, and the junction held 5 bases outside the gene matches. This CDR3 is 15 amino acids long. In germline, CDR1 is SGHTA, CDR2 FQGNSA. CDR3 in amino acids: CASSLSSGSGYEQYF. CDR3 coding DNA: TGTGCCAGCAGCTTAAGTAGCGGGAGCGGCTACGAGCAGTACTTC.

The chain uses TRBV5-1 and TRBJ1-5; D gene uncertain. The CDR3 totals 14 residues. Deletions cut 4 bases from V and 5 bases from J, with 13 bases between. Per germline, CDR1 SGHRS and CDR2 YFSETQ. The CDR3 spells CASSAVGGDQPQHF. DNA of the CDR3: TGCGCCAGCAGCGCCGTGGGAGGCGATCAGCCCCAGCATTTT.

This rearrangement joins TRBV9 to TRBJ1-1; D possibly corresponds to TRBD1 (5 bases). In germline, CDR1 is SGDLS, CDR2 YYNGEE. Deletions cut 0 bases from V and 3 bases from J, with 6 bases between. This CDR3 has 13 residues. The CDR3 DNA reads TGTGCCAGCAGCGTAGCGGGGGACACTGAAGCTTTCTTT. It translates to CASSVAGDTEAFF. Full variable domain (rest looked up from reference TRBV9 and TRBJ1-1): DSGVTQTPKHLITATGQRVTLRCSPRSGDLSVYWYQQSLDQGLQFLIQYYNGEERAKGNILERFSAQQFPDLHSELNLSSLELGDSALYFCASSVAGDTEAFFGQGTRLTVV.

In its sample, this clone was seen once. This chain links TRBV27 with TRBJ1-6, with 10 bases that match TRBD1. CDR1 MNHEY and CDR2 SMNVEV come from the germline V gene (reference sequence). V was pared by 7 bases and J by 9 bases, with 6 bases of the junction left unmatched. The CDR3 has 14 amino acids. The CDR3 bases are TGTGCCAGCACCCCGGGACAGGGGCTTTCACCCCTCCACTTT. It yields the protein CASTPGQGLSPLHF.

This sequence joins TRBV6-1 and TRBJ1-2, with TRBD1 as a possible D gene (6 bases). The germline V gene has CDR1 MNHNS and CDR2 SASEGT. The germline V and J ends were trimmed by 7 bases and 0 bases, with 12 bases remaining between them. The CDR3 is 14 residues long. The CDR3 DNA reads TGTGCCAGCAAGACAGGCCCAGCTAACTATGGCTACACCTTC. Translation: CASKTGPANYGYTF.

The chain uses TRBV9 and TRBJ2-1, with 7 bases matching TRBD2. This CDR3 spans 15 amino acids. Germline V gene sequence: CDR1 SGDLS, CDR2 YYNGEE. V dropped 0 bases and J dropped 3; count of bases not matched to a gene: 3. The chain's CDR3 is CASSVGGGDYNEQFF. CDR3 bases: TGTGCCAGCAGCGTAGGTGGGGGGGACTACAATGAGCAGTTCTTC.

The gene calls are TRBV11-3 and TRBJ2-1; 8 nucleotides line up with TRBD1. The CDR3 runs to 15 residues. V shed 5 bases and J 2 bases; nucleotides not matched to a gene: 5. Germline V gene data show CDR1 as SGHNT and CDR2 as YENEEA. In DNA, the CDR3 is TGTGCCAGCAGCCTCGGACAGGGCGCCTACAATGAGCAGTTCTTC. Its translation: CASSLGQGAYNEQFF.

CDR3 DNA sequence: TGCGCCAGCAGCCAAGCCGGGACTAGCGGGAGTACAGATACGCAGTATTTT. Protein: CASSQAGTSGSTDTQYF. V gene TRBV4-3 combines with J gene TRBJ2-3; 14 bases map to TRBD2. The CDR3 totals 17 residues. From germline, CDR1 is LGHNA and CDR2 YSLEER. Trimming cost V 1 base and J 3 bases; bases outside gene matches: 3.

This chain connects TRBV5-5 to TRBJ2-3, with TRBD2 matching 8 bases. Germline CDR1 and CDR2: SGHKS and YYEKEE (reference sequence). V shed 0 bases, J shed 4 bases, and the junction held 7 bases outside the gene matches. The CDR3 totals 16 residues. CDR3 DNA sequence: TGTGCCAGCAGCTTGGGTACTAGCGGAGTATCAGATACGCAGTATTTT. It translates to CASSLGTSGVSDTQYF.

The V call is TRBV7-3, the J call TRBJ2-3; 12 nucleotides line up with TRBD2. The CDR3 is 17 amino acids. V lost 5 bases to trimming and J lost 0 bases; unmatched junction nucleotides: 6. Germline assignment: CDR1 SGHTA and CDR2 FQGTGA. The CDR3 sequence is CASSTGTSGPSTDTQYF. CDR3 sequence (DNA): TGTGCCAGCAGCACCGGGACTAGCGGGCCTAGCACAGATACGCAGTATTTT.

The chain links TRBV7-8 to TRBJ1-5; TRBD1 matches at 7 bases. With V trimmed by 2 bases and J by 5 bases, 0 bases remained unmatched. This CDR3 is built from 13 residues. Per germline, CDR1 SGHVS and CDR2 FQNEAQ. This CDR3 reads CASSLQGDQPQHF. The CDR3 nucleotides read TGTGCCAGCAGCTTACAGGGGGATCAGCCCCAGCATTTT.